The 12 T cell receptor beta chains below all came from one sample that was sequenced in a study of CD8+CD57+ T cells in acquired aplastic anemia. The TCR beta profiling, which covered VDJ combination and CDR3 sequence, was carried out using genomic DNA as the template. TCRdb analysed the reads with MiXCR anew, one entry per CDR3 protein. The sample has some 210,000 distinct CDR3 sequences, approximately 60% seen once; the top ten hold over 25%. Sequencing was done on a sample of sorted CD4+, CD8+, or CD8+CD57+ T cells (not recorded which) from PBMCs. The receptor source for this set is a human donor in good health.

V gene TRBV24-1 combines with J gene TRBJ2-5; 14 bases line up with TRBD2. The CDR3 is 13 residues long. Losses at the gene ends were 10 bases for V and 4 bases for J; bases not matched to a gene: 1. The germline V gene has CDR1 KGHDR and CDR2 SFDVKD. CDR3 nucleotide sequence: TGTGCCACTGGGACTAGCGGGAGAGAGACCCAGTACTTC. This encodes CATGTSGRETQYF.

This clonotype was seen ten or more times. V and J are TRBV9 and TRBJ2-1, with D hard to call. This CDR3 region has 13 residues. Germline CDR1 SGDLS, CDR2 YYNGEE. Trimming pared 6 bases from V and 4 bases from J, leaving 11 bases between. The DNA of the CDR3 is TGTGCCAGCAACTCGGACGTATACAATGAGCAGTTCTTC. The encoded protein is CASNSDVYNEQFF.

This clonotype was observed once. CDR3 sequence: CATSRSRKQEETQYF. The CDR3 DNA follows: TGTGCCACCAGCAGATCGCGTAAGCAGGAGGAGACCCAGTACTTC. This chain joins TRBV15 and TRBJ2-5; D remains ambiguous. The CDR3 is 15 amino acids. Germline loops: CDR1 LNHNV, CDR2 YYDKDF (reference sequence). Trimming removed 2 bases at V and 5 bases at J, with 15 bases between.

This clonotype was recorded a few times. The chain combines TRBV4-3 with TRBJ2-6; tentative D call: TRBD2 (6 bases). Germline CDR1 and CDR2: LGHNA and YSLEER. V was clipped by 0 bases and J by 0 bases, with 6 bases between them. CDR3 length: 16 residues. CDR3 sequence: CASSQEEGSGANVLTF. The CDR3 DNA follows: TGCGCCAGCAGCCAAGAGGAGGGCTCTGGGGCCAACGTCCTGACTTTC.

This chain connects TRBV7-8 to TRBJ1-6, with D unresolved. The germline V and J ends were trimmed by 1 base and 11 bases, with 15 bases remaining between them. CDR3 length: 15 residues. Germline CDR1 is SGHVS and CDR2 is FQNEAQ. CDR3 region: CASSLDFQRRAPLHF. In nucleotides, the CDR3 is TGTGCCAGCAGCTTAGACTTCCAGCGTAGAGCACCCCTCCACTTT.

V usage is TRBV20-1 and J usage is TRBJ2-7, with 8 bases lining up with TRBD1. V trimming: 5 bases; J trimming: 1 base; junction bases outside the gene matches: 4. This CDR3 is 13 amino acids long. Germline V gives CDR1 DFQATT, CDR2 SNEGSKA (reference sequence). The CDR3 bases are TGCAGTGCTCAGGACAGGGTATCCTACGAGCAGTACTTC. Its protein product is CSAQDRVSYEQYF.

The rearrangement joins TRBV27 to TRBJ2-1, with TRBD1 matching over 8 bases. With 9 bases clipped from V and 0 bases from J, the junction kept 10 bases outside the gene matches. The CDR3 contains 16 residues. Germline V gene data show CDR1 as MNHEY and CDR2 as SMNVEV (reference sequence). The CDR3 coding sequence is TGTGCCAGTAAGACAGGGGCGGGAAGCTCCTACAATGAGCAGTTCTTC. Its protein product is CASKTGAGSSYNEQFF.

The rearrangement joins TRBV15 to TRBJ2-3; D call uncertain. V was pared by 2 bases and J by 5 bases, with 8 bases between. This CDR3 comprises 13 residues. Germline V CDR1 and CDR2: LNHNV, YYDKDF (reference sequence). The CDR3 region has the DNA TGTGCCACCAGCAGAATGGCGTTAGATACGCAGTATTTT. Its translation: CATSRMALDTQYF.

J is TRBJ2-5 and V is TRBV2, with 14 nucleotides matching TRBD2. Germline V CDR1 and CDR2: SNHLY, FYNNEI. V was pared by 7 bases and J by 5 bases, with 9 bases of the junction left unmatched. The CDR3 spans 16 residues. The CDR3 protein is CASMEWGLAGVETQYF. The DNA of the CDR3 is TGTGCCAGCATGGAATGGGGACTAGCGGGAGTTGAGACCCAGTACTTC.

The CDR3, as DNA: TGCAGTGCCCCTGGGGGGCCGAGTTCACCCCTCCACTTT. Protein product: CSAPGGPSSPLHF. V usage is TRBV20-1 and J usage is TRBJ1-6; TRBD1 is a possible D gene (6 bases). The germline CDR1 and CDR2 sequences are DFQATT and SNEGSKA (reference sequence). CDR3 length equals 13 residues. With 6 bases removed from V and 9 bases from J, the gap between germline ends came to 15 bases.

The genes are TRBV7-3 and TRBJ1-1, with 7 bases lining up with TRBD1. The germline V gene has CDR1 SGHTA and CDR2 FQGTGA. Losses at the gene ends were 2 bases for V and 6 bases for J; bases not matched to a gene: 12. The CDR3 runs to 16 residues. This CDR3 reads CASSLGPGQPISEAFF. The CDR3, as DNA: TGTGCCAGCAGCTTAGGCCCGGGACAGCCTATTTCTGAAGCTTTCTTT.

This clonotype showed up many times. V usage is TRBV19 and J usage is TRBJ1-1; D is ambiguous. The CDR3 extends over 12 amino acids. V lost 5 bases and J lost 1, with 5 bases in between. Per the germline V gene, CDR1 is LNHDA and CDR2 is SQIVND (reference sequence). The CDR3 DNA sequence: TGTGCCAGTAGTCCTTCGAACACTGAAGCTTTCTTT. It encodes CASSPSNTEAFF.